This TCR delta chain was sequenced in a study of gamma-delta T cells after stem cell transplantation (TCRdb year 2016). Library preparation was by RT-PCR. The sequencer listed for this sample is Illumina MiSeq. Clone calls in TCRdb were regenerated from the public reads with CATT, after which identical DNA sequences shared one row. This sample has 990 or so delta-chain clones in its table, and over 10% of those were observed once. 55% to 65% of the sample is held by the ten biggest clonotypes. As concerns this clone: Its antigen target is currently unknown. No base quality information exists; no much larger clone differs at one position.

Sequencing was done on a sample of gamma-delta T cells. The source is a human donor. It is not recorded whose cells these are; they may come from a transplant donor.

For the CDR3, the sequence is CALGYPIPSWGEGKLIF. At the DNA level, the sequence is TGTGCTCTTGGGTATCCCATTCCTAGTTGGGGTGAGGGCAAACTCATCTTT. The chain was built from TRDV1 and TRDJ1; TRDD2 is a weak D gene call, 6 bases matching. The CDR3, cysteine through phenylalanine, is 17 amino acids long. The read is trimmed to its CDR3 DNA, 51 bases read in frame from base 1. The V end loses 5 bases and the J end loses 8 bases, and a stretch of 27 bases separates them. Per the germline V gene, TSWWSYY is the CDR1 and QGS is the CDR2.